The 11 T cell receptor beta chains reported below all come from one sample, sequenced in a study of spatial heterogeneity in lung cancer (dated by TCRdb to about 2019). The time point label, as the study defines it: sample taken at primary tumor resection. Library creation used 5' RACE. Sequencing was carried out with a NextSeq 500. TCRdb took the public reads, trimmed them with fastp at Q25, ran MiXCR for clone calling and kept in-frame beta chains. Rows matching on CDR3 protein sequence are summarized as one entry with the most common DNA and genes. The sample table contains more than 60,000 distinct CDR3 sequences; only one count was recorded for 8% of them. The ten largest clones represent 6.8% of the sample. The sample here was PBMCs, taken at surgery. Receptors originate from a male donor with early-stage non-small cell lung cancer.

This clonotype was picked up many times. CDR3 in amino acids: CASSSGTSGGENEQFF. In nucleotides, the CDR3 is TGTGCCAGCAGTTCCGGGACTAGCGGAGGGGAGAATGAGCAGTTCTTC. The gene calls are TRBV12-3 or TRBV12-4 and TRBJ2-1; 11 nucleotides match TRBD2. Trimming removed 4 bases from V and 7 bases from J; junction bases left unmatched: 9. The CDR3 spans 16 residues.

This clonotype was observed at least ten times. The chain combines TRBV5-6 with TRBJ2-7, with D perhaps matching TRBD1 or TRBD2 (5 bases each). This CDR3 contains 14 residues. The ends were cut back, 5 bases at V and 13 bases at J, with 25 bases in the middle. CDR1 and CDR2 (germline): SGHDT, YYEEEE. In DNA, the CDR3 is TGTGCCAGCAGTAACCGGGACCGCGCTACGTTGAGCTACTTC. It codes for CASSNRDRATLSYF.

This clonotype was observed at least ten times. CDR3 bases: TGTGCTATCCTCGGGGGCAGTGAGCAGTTCTTC. Protein product: CAILGGSEQFF. The gene calls are TRBV28 and TRBJ2-1; D tentatively reads TRBD1 or TRBD2 (6 bases each). The CDR3 is 11 residues long. Germline CDR1 is MDHEN and CDR2 is SYDVKM.

The chain combines TRBV18 with TRBJ2-1; 13 nucleotides agree with TRBD2. V gave up 8 bases and J gave up 6 bases; unmatched junction bases: 1. The CDR3 length is 13 residues. Germline-derived CDR1 and CDR2 are KGHSH and LQKENI. The CDR3 is CASTSGRGNEQFF. CDR3 bases: TGTGCCAGCACTAGCGGGAGGGGCAATGAGCAGTTCTTC.

This clonotype appeared a few times. The chain is built from TRBV4-1 and TRBJ2-5; D is tentatively TRBD1 or TRBD2 (5 bases each). Trimming shortened V by 6 bases and J by 5 bases, and 16 bases separated the two germline ends. CDR1 is MGHRA, CDR2 YSYEKL, per germline. The CDR3 covers 14 residues. CDR3 sequence: CASRPPGPGETQYF. The CDR3 DNA sequence: TGCGCCAGCAGACCTCCGGGACCGGGGGAGACCCAGTACTTC.

The sample holds many counts of this clonotype. The rearrangement joins TRBV5-1 to TRBJ2-1, with a possible D match to TRBD2 (6 bases). The V gene's germline CDR1 is SGHRS and CDR2 YFSETQ. This CDR3 region has 16 residues. V gave up 5 bases and J gave up 0 bases, with 15 bases separating them. The CDR3 loop reads CASSSLPGDSYNEQFF. DNA of the CDR3: TGCGCCAGCAGTAGCCTTCCGGGAGACTCCTACAATGAGCAGTTCTTC.

This clonotype was found many times. This sequence joins TRBV20-1 and TRBJ2-3; 9 bases match TRBD2. With V trimmed by 1 base and J by 1 base, 3 bases remained unmatched. CDR3 length: 15 residues. Germline loops: CDR1 DFQATT, CDR2 SNEGSKA (reference sequence). The CDR3: CSARGRTSGTDTQYF. CDR3 in DNA: TGCAGTGCTAGAGGTAGGACTAGCGGCACAGATACGCAGTATTTT.

This clonotype was recorded many times. The chain has TRBV18 and TRBJ1-1; D not certain. Between the trimmed V and J ends, which lost 6 bases and 2 bases, there was a span of 13 bases. The germline CDR1 and CDR2 sequences are KGHSH and LQKENI. The CDR3 has 14 residues. This CDR3 reads CASSPQRGNTEAFF. DNA for the CDR3: TGTGCCAGCTCCCCTCAAAGAGGAAACACTGAAGCTTTCTTT.

This clonotype was detected ten times or more. The chain couples TRBV12-3 or TRBV12-4 to TRBJ2-5, with TRBD2 identical over 7 bases. The CDR3 contains 15 residues. V lost 5 bases to trimming and J lost 2 bases; unmatched junction nucleotides: 8. The CDR3 DNA sequence: TGTGCCAGCAGTGTGGGGAGGGCCGGTCAAGAGACCCAGTACTTC. Protein product: CASSVGRAGQETQYF.

This chain uses TRBV11-2 with TRBJ2-7; D gene ambiguous. Per the germline V gene, CDR1 is SGHAT and CDR2 is FQNNGV. CDR3 length: 16 amino acids. Trimming stripped 1 base from V and 0 bases from J, with 13 bases between. The CDR3 spells CASSLASFFPSYEQYF. DNA of the CDR3: TGTGCCAGCAGCTTAGCTTCTTTTTTTCCCTCCTACGAGCAGTACTTC.

This clonotype was seen ten or more times. The rearrangement uses TRBV7-9 and TRBJ1-3; no definite D call. CDR1 is SEHNR, CDR2 FQNEAQ, per germline (reference sequence). With 3 bases removed from V and 0 bases from J, the gap between germline ends came to 12 bases. This CDR3 has 16 residues. The CDR3 bases are TGTGCCAGCAGCTTTTCCCCGACGGACTCTGGAAACACCATATATTTT. Translation gives CASSFSPTDSGNTIYF.